These T cell receptor beta chains were read from a single sample in a study of cytomegalovirus exposure and HLA in healthy donors. The table came from immunoSEQ multiplex PCR; TCRdb's copy has only in-frame clones and leaves some out. The sample holds under 200,000 clones, around nine tenths seen once. Input material: PBMCs. These receptors all come from a young woman in good health and CMV-seronegative. Each CDR3 is given with its conserved first and last residue. D genes are given only for firm matches. Clone size is shown for a subset of rows, as once, few, many or a class of expanded clone.

d_call clone_size j_call v_call cdr3_aa cdr3_nt
TRBD1 . TRBJ1-1 TRBV2 CASSPRQGKNTEAFF TGTGCCAGCAGTCCCCGACAGGGAAAGAACACTGAAGCTTTCTTT
. few TRBJ2-7 TRBV4-3 CASSQDFSGGSYEQYF TGCGCCAGCAGCCAAGATTTTAGCGGTGGTTCCTACGAGCAGTACTTC
. . TRBJ1-2 TRBV9 CASTATGQANYGYTF TGTGCCAGCACCGCAACAGGGCAAGCTAACTATGGCTACACCTTC
TRBD1 . TRBJ1-2 TRBV7-9 CASSLLTGAGDYGYTF TGTGCCAGCAGCCTCCTAACAGGGGCCGGGGACTATGGCTACACCTTC
. . TRBJ1-2 TRBV5-6 CASSLIQGLGGYTF TGTGCCAGCAGCTTGATACAGGGTCTGGGAGGCTACACCTTC
. . TRBJ1-1 TRBV4-1 CASSQDLGRNTEAFF TGCGCCAGCAGCCAAGATCTGGGGAGAAACACTGAAGCTTTCTTT
. . TRBJ1-3 TRBV30 CAWSVRSGTGNTIYF TGTGCCTGGAGTGTACGTTCCGGGACTGGAAACACCATATATTTT
. . TRBJ2-4 TRBV7-2 CASSLEARGAYTDIQYF TGTGCCAGCAGCTTAGAGGCCAGGGGTGCCTATACGGACATTCAGTACTTC
. . TRBJ2-3 TRBV6-6 CASTQGTTDTQYF TGTGCCAGTACTCAGGGGACAACGGATACGCAGTATTTT
TRBD2 once TRBJ2-3 TRBV7-2 CASSFVWTRLTDTQYF TGTGCCAGCAGCTTCGTATGGACTAGACTCACAGATACGCAGTATTTT
. . TRBJ2-5 TRBV18 CASSPPGQETQYF TGTGCCAGCTCACCCCCCGGGCAAGAGACCCAGTACTTC
. . TRBJ1-2 TRBV7-8 CASSLGQDYGYTF TGTGCCAGCAGCTTAGGACAAGACTATGGCTACACCTTC
. . TRBJ2-7 TRBV6-6 CASRYSYEQYF TGTGCCAGCAGATACTCCTACGAGCAGTACTTC
TRBD1 . TRBJ1-1 TRBV5-4 CASSLQGADTEAFF TGTGCCAGCAGCTTACAGGGGGCTGACACTGAAGCTTTCTTT
. once TRBJ2-5 TRBV15 CATTLSRAQETQYF TGTGCCACCACGTTATCGCGGGCCCAAGAGACCCAGTACTTC
. . TRBJ1-6 TRBV9 CASSVGPQGRNSPLHF TGTGCCAGCAGCGTAGGCCCGCAGGGCCGAAATTCACCCCTCCACTTT
. . TRBJ1-1 TRBV5-1 CASSFFRWNTEAFF TGCGCCAGCAGCTTTTTCAGATGGAACACTGAAGCTTTCTTT
. once TRBJ1-1 TRBV5-1 CASSLGPTNTEAFF TGCGCCAGCAGCTTGGGGCCGACTAACACTGAAGCTTTCTTT
TRBD2 . TRBJ2-7 TRBV14 CASSQVLQGLAGAAYEQYF TGTGCCAGCAGCCAGGTTCTTCAGGGACTAGCGGGAGCAGCTTACGAGCAGTACTTC
TRBD1 . TRBJ1-2 TRBV4-1 CASSPGQGAMGGYTF TGCGCCAGCAGCCCAGGACAGGGGGCGATGGGAGGCTACACCTTC
. . TRBJ1-2 TRBV4-1 CASSQEQGNYGYTF TGCGCCAGCAGCCAAGAGCAGGGTAACTATGGCTACACCTTC
. . TRBJ1-1 TRBV19 CASLTRGTEAFF TGTGCCAGTCTTACCCGGGGGACTGAAGCTTTCTTT
. . TRBJ2-1 TRBV12-5 CASGLDGGHEQFF TGTGCTAGTGGTTTGGACGGAGGACATGAGCAGTTCTTC
TRBD1 . TRBJ2-5 TRBV6-1 CASSPGTDQETQYF TGTGCCAGCAGTCCTGGGACAGACCAAGAGACCCAGTACTTC
TRBD2 . TRBJ2-1 TRBV5-6 CASSPSGSLNEQFF TGTGCCAGCAGCCCTAGCGGGAGTCTAAATGAGCAGTTCTTC
TRBD2 . TRBJ2-5 TRBV2 CASSIRSGGETQYF TGTGCCAGCAGTATTCGGAGCGGGGGAGAGACCCAGTACTTC
. . TRBJ1-1 TRBV30 CAWSVRVGTEAFF TGTGCCTGGAGTGTACGGGTTGGGACTGAAGCTTTCTTT
TRBD2 once TRBJ2-3 TRBV9 CASSVATSGSLDTQYF TGTGCCAGCAGCGTAGCTACGAGCGGGAGTCTGGATACGCAGTATTTT
. . TRBJ2-3 TRBV4-2 CASSQGGSGTDTQYF TGTGCCAGCAGCCAAGGGGGTAGCGGAACAGATACGCAGTATTTT
. . TRBJ1-2 TRBV5-1 CASSSGGPITDYGYTF TGCGCCAGCAGCTCGGGGGGACCAATCACAGACTATGGCTACACCTTC
TRBD2 . TRBJ2-7 TRBV5-1 CASTSGSAYEQYF TGCGCCAGCACTAGCGGGAGCGCCTACGAGCAGTACTTC
TRBD2 . TRBJ2-7 TRBV13 CASSGRGGGYEQYF TGTGCCAGCAGCGGGCGGGGGGGAGGCTACGAGCAGTACTTC
. . TRBJ1-1 TRBV14 CASSQSRAGAFF TGTGCCAGCAGCCAATCCAGGGCAGGAGCTTTCTTT
. . TRBJ1-1 TRBV4-1 CASSYKMQGYTEAFF TGCGCCAGCAGCTACAAGATGCAGGGGTACACTGAAGCTTTCTTT
. once TRBJ1-3 TRBV6-5 CASSYTGVPGHTIYF TGTGCCAGCAGTTACACCGGAGTCCCCGGCCACACCATATATTTT
. once TRBJ2-2 TRBV2 CASSAGVSTLLTGELFF TGTGCCAGCAGCGCAGGGGTTTCAACTTTGTTGACCGGGGAGCTGTTTTTT
. . TRBJ1-4 TRBV7-6 CASSLLQEKLFF TGTGCCAGCAGCTTACTACAGGAAAAACTGTTTTTT